This TCR beta chain was sequenced for a study of cytomegalovirus exposure and HLA in healthy donors. Overall study results and limits: Some V segments could not be told apart, so they were left out, TRBV6-2 and TRBV6-3 among them.

Per germline, CDR1 MNHEY and CDR2 SMNVEV (reference sequence). V lost 6 bases to trimming and J lost 8 bases, with 22 bases between them. This CDR3 has 15 amino acids. Researchers ran the PCR with 60 Vbeta and 13 Jbeta primers. TCRdb's table, derived via immunoSEQ multiplex PCR, lists solely in-frame clones and lacks some. The sample lists tens of thousands of clones, approximately 63% occurring once. This clone was seen a few times. What it binds is unknown. V usage is TRBV27 and J usage is TRBJ1-2, with D maybe TRBD1 (5 bases). Sequencing used PBMCs. The source of this sequence is a woman aged 60 to 75 in good health and CMV-seropositive. CDR3 coding DNA: TGTGCCAGCAGCTACGACAGTTCCACGGTTCGGGGCTACACCTTC. The encoded protein is CASSYDSSTVRGYTF.